This TCR beta chain comes out of a study of breast tumors, draining lymph nodes, adjacent tissues. Via MiXCR, TCRdb re-called the multiplex PCR reads, giving one row per CDR3 protein. The table has about 230,000 distinct CDR3 sequences, around 32% seen once. The CDR3 has 18 residues. The germline CDR1 and CDR2 sequences are SGHRS and YFSETQ. Unmatched junction bases numbered 12, after V lost 4 bases and J lost 0 bases. This clonotype has a count of ten or more. Its antigen is unknown. Breast cancer patients provided tissue from their axillary draining lymph nodes. Study-level results: Compared with lymph nodes, tumors were less diverse; compared with nontumor tissue, more. Tumor and nontumor repertoires were significantly more similar in luminal-like than in basal-like breast cancer.

This TCR was recovered from a female donor with breast cancer. Some clones in this sample may be carry-over from other donors' samples. Sequenced material: axillary lymph node tissue. The chain is built from TRBV5-1 and TRBJ2-3; 9 bases align to TRBD2. CDR3 amino acids: CASSTGHSSGTSTDTQYF. The CDR3 DNA sequence: TGCGCCAGCAGCACAGGTCATTCTAGCGGGACGAGCACAGATACGCAGTATTTT.